The clone carrying this T cell receptor (beta chain) has a handful of counts. The PCR ran on 60 Vbeta and 13 Jbeta primers. Method: immunoSEQ multiplex PCR; TCRdb's copy keeps in-frame clones and lacks some. The sample has 100,000 to 120,000 clones, over 65% seen once; the top ten hold 1.3%. The source of the sample is a study of cytomegalovirus exposure and HLA in healthy donors. Study information: Genotyping of hundreds of donors showed that approximately 83% belonged to the Caucasian-associated ancestry cluster.

The receptor's source is a woman aged 25-40 years in good health and CMV-seronegative. Sample: PBMCs.

The DNA for the CDR3 is TGTGCCAGCAGCGCCCACAGGGGTCAGAACACTGAAGCTTTCTTT. Translation gives CASSAHRGQNTEAFF. The chain couples TRBV14 to TRBJ1-1, with TRBD1 matching 7 bases. The CDR3 is made up of 15 amino acids. CDR1 is SGHDN, CDR2 FVKESK, per germline. The V and J ends lost 5 bases and 1 base, in that order; junction bases with no gene match: 7.